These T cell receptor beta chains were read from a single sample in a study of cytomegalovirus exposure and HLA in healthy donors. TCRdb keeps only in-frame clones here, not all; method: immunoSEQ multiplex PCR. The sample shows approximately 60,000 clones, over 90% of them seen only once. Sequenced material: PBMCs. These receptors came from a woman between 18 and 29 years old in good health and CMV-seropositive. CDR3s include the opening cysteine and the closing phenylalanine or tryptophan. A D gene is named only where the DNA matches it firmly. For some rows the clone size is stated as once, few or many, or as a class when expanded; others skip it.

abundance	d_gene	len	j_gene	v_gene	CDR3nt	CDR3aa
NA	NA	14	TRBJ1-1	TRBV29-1	TGCAGCGTTGATAATGCGGGGGGATACACTGAAGCTTTCTTT	CSVDNAGGYTEAFF
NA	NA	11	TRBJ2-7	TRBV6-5	TGTGCCAGCACCTCGGCCTACGAGCAGTACTTC	CASTSAYEQYF
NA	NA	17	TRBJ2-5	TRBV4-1	TGCGCCAGCAGCCAAGAAGGGTATGGGGCAGTTCAAGAGACCCAGTACTTC	CASSQEGYGAVQETQYF
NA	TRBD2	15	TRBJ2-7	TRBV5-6	TGTGCCAGCAGCTTGGCCCGGCGGGAGCTGGCCGAGCAGTACTTC	CASSLARRELAEQYF
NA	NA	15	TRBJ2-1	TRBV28	TGTGCCAGCAGTTTACTAGTGGAAGTCTACAATGAGCAGTTCTTC	CASSLLVEVYNEQFF
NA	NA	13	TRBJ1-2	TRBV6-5	TGTGCCAGCAGCGTTACAGGGAACTATGGCTACACCTTC	CASSVTGNYGYTF
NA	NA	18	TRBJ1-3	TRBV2	TGTGCCAGCACCTTGAAAGGAGCGGCCGCGTACTCTGGAAACACCATATATTTT	CASTLKGAAAYSGNTIYF
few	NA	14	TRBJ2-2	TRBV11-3	TGTGCCAGCAGCTTAGGGGCGAGCACCGGGGAGCTGTTTTTT	CASSLGASTGELFF
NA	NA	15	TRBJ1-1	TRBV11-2	TGTGCCAGCAGCTTAGGCGGACACCAATCCACTGAAGCTTTCTTT	CASSLGGHQSTEAFF
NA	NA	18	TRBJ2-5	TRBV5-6	TGTGCCAGCAGCTTGACTCTGGGAGCAACTTCGGCTGGAGAGACCCAGTACTTC	CASSLTLGATSAGETQYF
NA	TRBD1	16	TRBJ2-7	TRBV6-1	TGTGCCAGCAGTGATGGGGGCAGGGGGCTTTCCTACGAGCAGTACTTC	CASSDGGRGLSYEQYF
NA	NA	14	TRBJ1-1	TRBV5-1	TGCGCCAGCACCAAAACAGGGTCGAACACTGAAGCTTTCTTT	CASTKTGSNTEAFF
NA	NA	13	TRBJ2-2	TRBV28	TGTGCCGCACAGCTAGGGGACACCGGGGAGCTGTTTTTT	CAAQLGDTGELFF
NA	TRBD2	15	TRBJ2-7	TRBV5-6	TGTGCCAGCAGCTACGGGACTAGCGGTACCTACGAGCAGTACTTC	CASSYGTSGTYEQYF
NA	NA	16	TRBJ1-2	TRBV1	TGCACCAGCAGCCAAGAGCGAGGGTACACTAACTATGGCTACACCTTC	CTSSQERGYTNYGYTF
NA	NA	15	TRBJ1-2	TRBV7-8	TGTGCCAGCAGCTTAGGGGAAGGGGCTGCGCGTATCTACACCTTC	CASSLGEGAARIYTF
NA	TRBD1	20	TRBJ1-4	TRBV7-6	TGTGCCAGCAGCATCTGGCCGGAGACAGGGGAAACGGGCAAGGGGGGAAAACTGTTTTTT	CASSIWPETGETGKGGKLFF
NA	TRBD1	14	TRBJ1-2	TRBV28	TGTGCCAGCAGTCGCGGCGGGGACAGGGTGGGCTACACCTTC	CASSRGGDRVGYTF
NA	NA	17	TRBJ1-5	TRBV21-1	TGTGCCAGCAGCAAGTTCCGGGACAGGGGGGTACCTCAGCCCCAGCATTTT	CASSKFRDRGVPQPQHF
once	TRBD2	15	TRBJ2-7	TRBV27	TGTGCCAGCAGGCCGTTTGAGCGGGGAGACTACGAGCAGTACTTC	CASRPFERGDYEQYF
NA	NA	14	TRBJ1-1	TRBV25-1	TGTGCCAGCAGTGAATCACGGAGGGACACTGAAGCTTTCTTT	CASSESRRDTEAFF
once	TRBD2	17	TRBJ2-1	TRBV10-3	TGTGCCATCAGAGAGACGCCCGGGACTACGACTGACAATGAGCAGTTCTTC	CAIRETPGTTTDNEQFF
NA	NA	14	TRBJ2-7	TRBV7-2	TGTGCCAGCAGCTTAGTTCACACCACCTACGAGCAGTACTTC	CASSLVHTTYEQYF
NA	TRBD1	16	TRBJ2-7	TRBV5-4	TGTGCCAGCAGCACCCTATGGGGACAGGGGGGCTACGAGCAGTACTTC	CASSTLWGQGGYEQYF
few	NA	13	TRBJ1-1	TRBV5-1	TGCGCCAGCAGCCCCGGGGGGGTCACTGAAGCTTTCTTT	CASSPGGVTEAFF
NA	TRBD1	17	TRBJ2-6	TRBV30	TGTGCCTGGAGCTCCGGGACAGGGTACTCTGGGGCCAACGTCCTGACTTTC	CAWSSGTGYSGANVLTF
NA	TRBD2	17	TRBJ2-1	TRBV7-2	TGTGCCAGCAGCTCTCCGATAGCGGGGGGAGATAGGAATGAGCAGTTCTTC	CASSSPIAGGDRNEQFF
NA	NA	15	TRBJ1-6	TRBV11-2	TGTGCCAGCCTGGACTGGCGGGCCCCGGATTCACCCCTCCACTTT	CASLDWRAPDSPLHF
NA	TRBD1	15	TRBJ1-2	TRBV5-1	TGCGCCAGCAGCTTGGGGACAGGGGCTAACTATGGCTACACCTTC	CASSLGTGANYGYTF
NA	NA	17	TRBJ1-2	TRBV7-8	TGTGCCAGCAGCTTAGAACACAGGGCGGTGGGAAACTATGGCTACACCTTC	CASSLEHRAVGNYGYTF
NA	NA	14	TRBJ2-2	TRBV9	TGTGCCAGCAGCGTAGGGGGCGCGGTCGGGGAGCTGTTTTTT	CASSVGGAVGELFF
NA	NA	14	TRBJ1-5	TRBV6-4	TGTGCCAGCAGTGGGAGGGTGGTGGGTCAGCCCCAGCATTTT	CASSGRVVGQPQHF
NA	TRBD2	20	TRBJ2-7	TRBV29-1	TGCAGCGCTGCCGGGGGCCTTCGACTAGCGGGAGCTTCTTCGCGGGACGAGCAGTACTTC	CSAAGGLRLAGASSRDEQYF
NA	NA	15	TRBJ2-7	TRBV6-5	TGTGCCAGCAGTTACTCAGCGACAGGCCCCTACGAGCAGTACTTC	CASSYSATGPYEQYF
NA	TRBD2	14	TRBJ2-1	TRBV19	TGTGCCAGTAGTTCGCTAGCGGGTTACAATGAGCAGTTCTTC	CASSSLAGYNEQFF
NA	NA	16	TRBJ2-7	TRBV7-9	TGTGCCAGCAGCCCCCCCCGGGGGAGAGAGTCCTACGAGCAGTACTTC	CASSPPRGRESYEQYF
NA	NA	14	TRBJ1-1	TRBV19	TGTGCCAGTAGTTTAGGCGACAAAAACACTGAAGCTTTCTTT	CASSLGDKNTEAFF
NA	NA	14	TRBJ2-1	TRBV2	TGTGCCAGCAGAGACTACATCTCCTACAATGAGCAGTTCTTC	CASRDYISYNEQFF
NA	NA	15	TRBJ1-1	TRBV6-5	TGTGCCAGCAGTTACCTGTTTGAGGAAAACACTGAAGCTTTCTTT	CASSYLFEENTEAFF
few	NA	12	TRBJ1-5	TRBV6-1	TGTGCCAGCAGGGCGGCCGGTCAGCCCCAGCATTTT	CASRAAGQPQHF
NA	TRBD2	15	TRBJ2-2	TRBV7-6	TGTGCCAGCAGCTGGACTAGCGGGAGGTCCGGGGAGCTGTTTTTT	CASSWTSGRSGELFF
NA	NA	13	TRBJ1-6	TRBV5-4	TGTGCCAGCACCCTACAGGGTAATTCACCCCTCCACTTT	CASTLQGNSPLHF
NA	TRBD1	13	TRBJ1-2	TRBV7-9	TGTGCCAGCAGCTTTGGACAGGCTGGCGGCTACACCTTC	CASSFGQAGGYTF
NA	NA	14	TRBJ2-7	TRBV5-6	TGTGCCAGCAGCGTAGACAGGCAACTAGGCGAGCAGTACTTC	CASSVDRQLGEQYF
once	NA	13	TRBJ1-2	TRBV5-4	TGTGCCGCCACACAGGAATCTAACTATGGCTACACCTTC	CAATQESNYGYTF
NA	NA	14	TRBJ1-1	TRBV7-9	TGTGCCAGCAGCTCAGGGTTTTTGAACACTGAAGCTTTCTTT	CASSSGFLNTEAFF
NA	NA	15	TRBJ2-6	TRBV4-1	TGCGCCAGCAGCCAACAGGGAACTGGGGCCAACGTCCTGACTTTC	CASSQQGTGANVLTF
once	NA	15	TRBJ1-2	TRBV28	TGTGCCAGCAGTTTTGCGGCGGGAGGAGGTAATGGCTACACCTTC	CASSFAAGGGNGYTF
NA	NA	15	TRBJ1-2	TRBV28	TGTGCCAGCAGTACGTCTGGGGCAGGGATCGACGGCTACACCTTC	CASSTSGAGIDGYTF
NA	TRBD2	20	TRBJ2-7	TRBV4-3	TGCGCCAGCAGCCAAAAGGAAGTCCCGGGACTAGCGGGGGGGCACGACGAGCAGTACTTC	CASSQKEVPGLAGGHDEQYF
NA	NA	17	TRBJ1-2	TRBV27	TGTGCCAGCAGTTTCTCCGTCGAACCCGGGAGGTCGGGTGGCTACACCTTC	CASSFSVEPGRSGGYTF
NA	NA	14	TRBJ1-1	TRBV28	TGTGCCAGCAGTTTCGTGGGGCGAGGCACTGAAGCTTTCTTT	CASSFVGRGTEAFF